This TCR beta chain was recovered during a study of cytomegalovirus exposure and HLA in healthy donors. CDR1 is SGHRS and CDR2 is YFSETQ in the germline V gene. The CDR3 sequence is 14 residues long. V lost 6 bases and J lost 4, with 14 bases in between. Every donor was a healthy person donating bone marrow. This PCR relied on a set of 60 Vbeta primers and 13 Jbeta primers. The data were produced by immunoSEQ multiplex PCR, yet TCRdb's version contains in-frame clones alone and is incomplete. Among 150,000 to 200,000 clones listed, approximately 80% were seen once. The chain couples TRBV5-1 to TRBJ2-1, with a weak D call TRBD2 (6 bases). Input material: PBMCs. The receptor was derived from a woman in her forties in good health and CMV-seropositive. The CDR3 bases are TGCGCCAGCAAAGGTGGAGGGCTGTACAATGAGCAGTTCTTC. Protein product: CASKGGGLYNEQFF.